These 2 T cell receptor beta chains came from one sample sequenced in a study of blood T cell repertoires in COVID-19. TCRdb's copy holds only in-frame clones and misses some; the assay was immunoSEQ multiplex PCR. The top ten hold around 1.2% of the sample, which has around 200,000 clones, less than 90% seen once. Sequencing was done on a sample of peripheral blood. Receptors originate from a man aged 25-45 years with acute or convalescent COVID-19.

This chain links TRBV14 with TRBJ2-6; TRBD1 matches 9 bases. J gave up 0 bases and V 4 bases, and 7 bases lay outside the gene matches. The germline V gene has CDR1 SGHDN and CDR2 FVKESK. The CDR3 has 18 residues. Here the CDR3 DNA reads TGTGCCAGCAGCCGCCGGACAGGGGCAATCTCTGGGGCCAACGTCCTGACTTTC. As protein: CASSRRTGAISGANVLTF.

The chain links TRBV4-1 to TRBJ1-1; TRBD1 agrees at 7 bases. CDR1 is MGHRA and CDR2 is YSYEKL in the germline V gene. This CDR3 has 16 residues. Unmatched junction bases numbered 12, after V lost 2 bases and J lost 6 bases. CDR3 in DNA: TGCGCCAGCAGCCAATCCGCGACAGGGCGAGGGGCTGAAGCTTTCTTT. It is translated as CASSQSATGRGAEAFF.